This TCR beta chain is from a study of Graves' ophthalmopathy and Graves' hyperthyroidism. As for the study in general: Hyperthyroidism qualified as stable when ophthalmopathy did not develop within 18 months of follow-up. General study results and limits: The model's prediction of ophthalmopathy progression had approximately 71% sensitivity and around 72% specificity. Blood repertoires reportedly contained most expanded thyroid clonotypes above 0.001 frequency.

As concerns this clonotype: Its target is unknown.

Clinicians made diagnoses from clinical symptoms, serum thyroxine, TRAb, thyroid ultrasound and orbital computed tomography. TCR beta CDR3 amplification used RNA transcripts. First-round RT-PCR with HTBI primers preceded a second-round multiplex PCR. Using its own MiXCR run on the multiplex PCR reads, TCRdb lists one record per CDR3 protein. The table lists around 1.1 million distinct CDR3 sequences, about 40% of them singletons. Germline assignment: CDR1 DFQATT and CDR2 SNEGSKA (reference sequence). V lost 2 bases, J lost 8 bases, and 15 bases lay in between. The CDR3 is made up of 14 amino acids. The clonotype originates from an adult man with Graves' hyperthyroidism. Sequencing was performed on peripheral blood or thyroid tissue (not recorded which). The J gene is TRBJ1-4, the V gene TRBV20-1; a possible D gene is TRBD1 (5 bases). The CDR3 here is CSARQGVVGEKLFF. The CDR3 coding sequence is TGCAGTGCTAGACAGGGAGTTGTCGGGGAAAAACTGTTTTTT.